These 4 T cell receptor beta chains came from one sample sequenced in a study of blood T cells in healthy people across ages. A second PCR, run for about 6 to 11 cycles, used a sample-barcoded 5' primer plus a J-beta primer mix. TCRdb analysed the 5' RACE reads with MiXCR anew, one entry per CDR3 protein. The repertoire includes 1.5 million to 2 million distinct CDR3 sequences, 28% of them detected once, and roughly 8% sits in the top ten. The sample was blood. The source is a woman in her twenties or thirties in good health.

This clonotype was found a few times. V usage is TRBV27 and J usage is TRBJ1-2; TRBD1 might be the D (5 bases). The CDR3 is made up of 14 amino acids. CDR1 and CDR2 from the germline V gene are MNHEY and SMNVEV (reference sequence). V was trimmed by 0 bases and J by 8 bases, leaving 13 bases between them. The CDR3 DNA sequence: TGTGCCAGCAGTTTATCCTCCCGGGGACGGGGCTACACCTTC. Encoded protein: CASSLSSRGRGYTF.

The sample holds many counts of this clonotype. This chain joins TRBV10-2 and TRBJ2-4; 16 nucleotides agree with TRBD2. The J segment lost 0 bases and the V segment lost 5 bases, leaving 4 bases of the junction unmatched. Germline loops: CDR1 WSHSY, CDR2 SAAADI. The CDR3 extends over 18 amino acids. The CDR3 DNA follows: TGCGCCAGCAGTCCGGGACTAGCGGGGGGGAGAGCCAAAAACATTCAGTACTTC. It encodes CASSPGLAGGRAKNIQYF.

This clonotype was recorded a few times. This chain uses TRBV2 with TRBJ2-3; no definite D call. V lost 8 bases to trimming and J lost 6 bases, with 9 bases between them. The CDR3 length is 11 residues. CDR1 SNHLY and CDR2 FYNNEI come from the germline V gene. The CDR3 protein is CASGPSDTQYF. CDR3 DNA: TGTGCCAGCGGTCCGAGTGATACGCAGTATTTT.

This chain joins TRBV6-2 or TRBV6-3 and TRBJ2-7, with 7 positions matching TRBD2. The CDR3 runs 15 residues. The V gene end was trimmed by 6 bases and the J gene end by 0 bases; junction bases not matched to a gene: 8. CDR1 and CDR2 (germline): MNHEY, SVGEGT. The CDR3 bases are TGTGCCAGCAGCCGATGGGGCGGGAGCTCCTACGAGCAGTACTTC. Translation gives CASSRWGGSSYEQYF.